This T cell receptor beta chain was observed in a study of blood T cell repertoires in COVID-19. Trimming pared 10 bases from V and 0 bases from J, leaving 18 bases between. Germline V gene data show CDR1 as MNHNY and CDR2 as SVGAGI (reference sequence). This CDR3 is 15 amino acids long. The assay was immunoSEQ multiplex PCR, and TCRdb's table has in-frame clones only and misses some. In the table there are hundreds of thousands of clones, roughly 85% of which are singletons. The specimen was peripheral blood. This clonotype was obtained from a woman in her 70s with active or convalescent COVID-19. V usage is TRBV6-6 and J usage is TRBJ1-1, with a tentative D call TRBD1 (6 bases). CDR3 sequence: CATSTGKIMNTEAFF. DNA for the CDR3: TGTGCCACCAGCACAGGGAAGATCATGAACACTGAAGCTTTCTTT.